The next 24 T cell receptor beta chains were all read from a single sample in a study of T cells in Graves' hyperthyroidism and ophthalmopathy. What was amplified from RNA transcripts were TCR beta CDR3 regions. HTBI primers were employed in a first-round RT-PCR of the TCR CDR3. Via MiXCR, TCRdb re-called the multiplex PCR reads, giving one row per CDR3 protein. The sample shows hundreds of thousands of distinct CDR3 sequences, approximately 14% of them seen only once. Input material: blood. The receptors stem from a woman aged 50 to 65 with Graves' ophthalmopathy.

The chain is built from TRBV28 and TRBJ1-2; 9 bases are shared with TRBD1. Trimming at V came to 6 bases and at J to 2 bases, leaving 7 bases not matched to a gene. CDR1 is MDHEN, CDR2 SYDVKM, per germline. The CDR3 loop spans 15 amino acids. The CDR3 DNA reads as TGTGCCAGCAGCCTCCGGACAGGGGACAACTATGGCTACACCTTC. Protein sequence: CASSLRTGDNYGYTF.

This clonotype was seen at least ten times. The chain recombines TRBV5-1 with TRBJ1-1; 7 nucleotides line up with TRBD1. The CDR3 spans 15 residues. The V gene's germline CDR1 is SGHRS and CDR2 YFSETQ. Trimming took 0 bases from V and 5 from J; bases not matched to a gene: 7. The CDR3 region is CASSLDPGGTTEAFF. In DNA, the CDR3 is TGCGCCAGCAGCTTGGACCCAGGGGGGACGACTGAAGCTTTCTTT.

J is TRBJ2-3 and V is TRBV3-1; 12 bases agree with TRBD2. The CDR3 contains 19 residues. The germline CDR1 and CDR2 sequences are LGHDT and YNNKEL (reference sequence). V lost 0 bases to trimming and J lost 2 bases; unmatched junction nucleotides: 9. The DNA of the CDR3 is TGTGCCAGCAGCCAAGATACCCCGGGACTAGCGGGTCACACAGATACGCAGTATTTT. Residues: CASSQDTPGLAGHTDTQYF.

This clonotype came up a few times. The chain has TRBV6-2 or TRBV6-3 and TRBJ2-6; 7 bases match TRBD2. The CDR3 covers 18 residues. CDR1 and CDR2 from the germline V gene are MNHEY and SVGEGT. V gave up 5 bases and J gave up 0 bases; unmatched junction bases: 10. CDR3 residues: CASSVHPGGASGANVLTF. As DNA, the CDR3 is TGTGCCAGCAGTGTTCACCCGGGGGGTGCCTCTGGGGCCAACGTCCTGACTTTC.

The chain has TRBV9 and TRBJ2-2, with 10 bases lining up with TRBD1. This CDR3 is 19 amino acids long. The V gene's germline CDR1 is SGDLS and CDR2 YYNGEE. J lost 2 bases, V lost 3 bases, and 13 bases had no gene match. CDR3 in amino acids: CASSGPGQGHAPNTGELFF. The CDR3 DNA is TGTGCCAGCAGCGGTCCGGGACAGGGGCATGCCCCAAACACCGGGGAGCTGTTTTTT.

This clonotype was recorded once. CDR3 DNA: TGCGCCAGCAGCCCGGGTGTGTCAGCGGGAGTTTCCGGGGAGCTGTTTTTT. The encoded protein is CASSPGVSAGVSGELFF. This sequence joins TRBV5-1 and TRBJ2-2, with 8 bases identical to TRBD2. V lost 4 bases to trimming and J lost 6 bases; unmatched junction nucleotides: 14. The CDR3 consists of 17 residues. CDR1 is SGHRS, CDR2 YFSETQ, per germline.

Many counts were recorded for this clonotype. CDR3 nucleotide sequence: TGTGCCAGCAGCTTAAACAAGCCTGAAGCTTTCTTT. This encodes CASSLNKPEAFF. The chain is built from TRBV7-9 and TRBJ1-1; unclear D gene. Trimming pared 2 bases from V and 6 bases from J, leaving 7 bases between. Germline V CDR1 and CDR2: SEHNR, FQNEAQ (reference sequence). The CDR3 consists of 12 residues.

This clonotype occurred a few times. The rearrangement joins TRBV20-1 to TRBJ1-4, with 9 nucleotides matching TRBD1. V was clipped by 6 bases and J by 8 bases; unmatched bases: 10. This CDR3 contains 14 residues. Germline CDR1 DFQATT, CDR2 SNEGSKA (reference sequence). This CDR3 is CSAPGQGDYEKLFF. CDR3 DNA sequence: TGCAGTGCGCCGGGACAGGGAGATTACGAAAAACTGTTTTTT.

The chain uses TRBV9 and TRBJ2-1; unclear D gene. V was cut by 0 bases and J by 7 bases, with 8 bases left in between. The germline V gene has CDR1 SGDLS and CDR2 YYNGEE. The CDR3 has 13 amino acids. The chain's CDR3 is CASSVVGENEQFF. DNA for the CDR3: TGTGCCAGCAGCGTAGTAGGAGAAAATGAGCAGTTCTTC.

This clonotype was recorded at least ten times. The chain joins TRBV18 to TRBJ2-3; D possibly corresponds to TRBD1 (6 bases). This CDR3 spans 15 amino acids. Germline assignment: CDR1 KGHSH and CDR2 LQKENI. Trimming pared 6 bases from V and 1 base from J, leaving 14 bases between. The CDR3 coding sequence is TGTGCCAGCTCCGCGTCACAGGGTCGCACAGATACGCAGTATTTT. It encodes CASSASQGRTDTQYF.

This clonotype was seen only once. The junction differs from germline at one of its ends, possibly a read error. Here the CDR3 reads CASSRRSYGQYF. CDR3 nucleotides: TGTGCCAGCAGCCGTAGGAGCTACGGGCAGTACTTC. The genes are TRBV6-2 or TRBV6-3 and TRBJ2-7; no clear D gene. CDR1 and CDR2 (germline): MNHEY, SVGEGT. This CDR3 has 12 amino acids.

This clonotype has a handful of counts. The chain combines TRBV25-1 with TRBJ2-1; the D is unclear. Trimming took 2 bases from V and 10 from J, leaving 9 bases between them. The CDR3 is 12 residues long. Per germline, CDR1 MGHDK and CDR2 SYGVNS. In DNA, the CDR3 is TGTGCCAGCAGTGAAAGCTTGTGGGAGCAGTTCTTC. Encoded protein: CASSESLWEQFF.

This clonotype occurred many times. The V gene is TRBV7-8, the J gene TRBJ1-4, with D possibly matching TRBD1 (6 bases). CDR3 length equals 16 residues. V was pared by 0 bases and J by 3 bases, with 11 bases between. Per germline, CDR1 SGHVS and CDR2 FQNEAQ. The CDR3 region is CASSLARGGANEKLFF. CDR3 coding DNA: TGTGCCAGCAGCTTAGCCAGGGGTGGAGCTAATGAAAAACTGTTTTTT.

The rearrangement uses TRBV12-3 or TRBV12-4 and TRBJ2-2, with D possibly matching TRBD2 (5 bases). CDR3 length equals 13 residues. The ends were cut back, 6 bases at V and 5 bases at J, with 10 bases in the middle. In DNA form, the CDR3 reads TGTGCCAGCAGCCATAAGCGGACCGGGGAGCTGTTTTTT. It translates to CASSHKRTGELFF.

In its sample, this clonotype was seen many times. The chain recombines TRBV12-3 or TRBV12-4 with TRBJ1-5; maybe TRBD1 (6 bases). CDR3 length equals 13 residues. V shed 4 bases and J shed 4 bases, with 8 bases lying between them. DNA of the CDR3: TGTGCCAGCAGTTCCACAGGGAATCAGCCCCAGCATTTT. It encodes CASSSTGNQPQHF.

The chain joins TRBV6-1 to TRBJ2-1; the D gene is possibly TRBD2 (5 bases). Germline V gives CDR1 MNHNS, CDR2 SASEGT. This CDR3 region has 16 residues. Between the trimmed V and J ends, which lost 6 bases and 6 bases, there was a span of 21 bases. The CDR3 DNA follows: TGTGCCAGCAGCGGAGGAAGTATTGGTTGGGTCAATGAGCAGTTCTTC. It yields the protein CASSGGSIGWVNEQFF.

This clonotype was counted ten times or more. The chain employs TRBV3-1 and TRBJ2-4; TRBD1 agrees at 10 bases. This CDR3 region has 13 residues. Per germline, CDR1 LGHDT and CDR2 YNNKEL (reference sequence). Trimming took 6 bases from V and 9 from J; bases not matched to a gene: 5. The CDR3 is CASRPRTGGIQYF. The CDR3 coding sequence is TGTGCCAGCAGACCGAGGACAGGGGGCATTCAGTACTTC.

This clonotype was counted between two and nine times. This chain links TRBV19 with TRBJ2-3, with TRBD2 as a possible D gene (5 bases). The CDR3 loop spans 11 amino acids. The ends were cut back, 10 bases at V and 8 bases at J, with 13 bases in the middle. Germline values: CDR1 LNHDA, CDR2 SQIVND (reference sequence). As DNA, the CDR3 is TGTGCCACTCCGGGAATAGGTACGCAGTATTTT. This translates into CATPGIGTQYF.

The rearrangement links TRBV20-1 to TRBJ2-7; no clear D. The CDR3 extends over 14 amino acids. Germline V lookup: CDR1 DFQATT, CDR2 SNEGSKA (reference sequence). V lost 0 bases and J lost 3, with 12 bases in between. Here the CDR3 reads CSARDHAGGYEQYF. CDR3 coding DNA: TGCAGTGCTAGAGATCATGCCGGTGGCTACGAGCAGTACTTC.

About this clonotype: Since a much larger clone is just one base distant, this may be a read error. V and J are TRBV24-1 and TRBJ2-7; perhaps TRBD2 as D (6 bases). CDR3 length: 15 amino acids. V was trimmed by 2 bases and J by 4 bases, leaving 14 bases between them. CDR1 is KGHDR, CDR2 SFDVKD, per germline. The CDR3 protein is CATSDSTRNRYEQYF. The CDR3 bases are TGTGCCACCAGTGATTCGACTAGAAATCGTTACGAGCAGTACTTC.

This clonotype was observed at least ten times. The chain combines TRBV15 with TRBJ2-1; 7 bases line up with TRBD2. With 0 bases clipped from V and 4 bases from J, the junction kept 3 bases outside the gene matches. The CDR3 has 15 amino acids. Per germline, CDR1 LNHNV and CDR2 YYDKDF (reference sequence). The CDR3 nucleotides read TGTGCCACCAGCAGAGAGCTAGCGGTTTACAATGAGCAGTTCTTC. It codes for CATSRELAVYNEQFF.

This clonotype was seen only a few times. The gene calls are TRBV15 and TRBJ1-4, with unresolved D. This CDR3 is built from 17 residues. Trimming shortened V by 1 base and J by 2 bases, and 14 bases separated the two germline ends. Germline V gene lookup returns CDR1 LNHNV and CDR2 YYDKDF (reference sequence). In DNA form, the CDR3 reads TGTGCCACCAGCAGAGTCAACCTTGTTTTCACTAATGAAAAACTGTTTTTT. As protein: CATSRVNLVFTNEKLFF.

The J gene is TRBJ1-2, the V gene TRBV4-1, with TRBD1 identical over 10 bases. J gave up 6 bases and V 4 bases, and 8 bases lay outside the gene matches. The CDR3 spans 15 residues. Per the germline V gene, CDR1 is MGHRA and CDR2 is YSYEKL. DNA of the CDR3: TGCGCCAGCAGCCCCACCGACAGGGGGCTGGATGGCTACACCTTC. This codes for CASSPTDRGLDGYTF.

This clonotype was seen at least ten times. The V and J genes are TRBV24-1 and TRBJ1-2; the match to TRBD1 covers 7 bases. Per the germline V gene, CDR1 is KGHDR and CDR2 is SFDVKD. There are 15 residues in the CDR3. After removal of 2 bases from V and 5 bases from J, the junction contained 7 bases not matched to a gene. As DNA, the CDR3 is TGTGCCACCAGTGATTCCAGACAGGGAGTATATGGCTACACCTTC. It encodes CATSDSRQGVYGYTF.